The rows below give T cell receptor beta chains drawn from one sample of a study of T cell repertoires and leukemia-associated antigens. These receptors have no identified antigens. TCRdb reprocessed the 5' RACE reads with MiXCR, giving one entry per CDR3 protein. The sample holds 10,000 to 15,000 distinct CDR3 sequences, over 40% seen once. Sequencing was done on a sample of CD3+ T cells sorted from blood and cultured. These receptors all come from a female donor in good health. Both conserved end residues are part of each CDR3. The D gene is left open where the match is weak. Some rows mark clone size as missing; the rest say once, few, many or name a class of expanded clone.

j_call | v_call | cdr3_length | d_call | clone_size | cdr3_aa | cdr3_nt
TRBJ2-1 | TRBV10-3 | 18 | NA | medium-sized | CAISDQGSRKSSYNEQFF | TGTGCCATCAGTGACCAGGGTAGCCGGAAAAGCTCCTACAATGAGCAGTTCTTC
TRBJ2-3 | TRBV7-2 | 12 | NA | many | CASSVKRRGQYF | TGTGCCAGCAGCGTCAAGCGTCGGGGGCAGTATTTT
TRBJ2-7 | TRBV11-2 | 12 | NA | many | CASSLPEYEQYF | TGTGCCAGCAGCTTACCCGAATACGAGCAGTACTTC
TRBJ2-3 | TRBV12-3/TRBV12-4 | 18 | TRBD2 | medium-sized | CASSSGLAGGVSTDTQYF | TGTGCCAGCAGTTCGGGACTAGCGGGAGGCGTGAGCACAGATACGCAGTATTTT
TRBJ2-2 | TRBV5-4 | 15 | TRBD2 | many | CASSFGLAGGGELFF | TGTGCCAGCAGCTTCGGGCTAGCGGGAGGCGGGGAGCTGTTTTTT
TRBJ1-1 | TRBV28 | 17 | TRBD1 | NA | CASSTHSGTGPNTEAFF | TGTGCCAGCAGTACTCACTCCGGGACAGGGCCGAACACTGAAGCTTTCTTT
TRBJ2-2 | TRBV28 | 15 | NA | few | CASSLYGSTTGELFF | TGTGCCAGCAGTTTATACGGGAGCACTACCGGGGAGCTGTTTTTT
TRBJ1-4 | TRBV5-1 | 16 | TRBD1 | medium-sized | CASSLSGQATNEKLFF | TGCGCCAGCAGCCTCTCGGGACAGGCAACTAATGAAAAACTGTTTTTT
TRBJ1-5 | TRBV20-1 | 16 | TRBD1 | NA | CSASSRPGQGGQPQHF | TGCAGTGCTAGCTCCCGACCGGGACAGGGGGGACAGCCCCAGCATTTT
TRBJ1-2 | TRBV28 | 13 | TRBD1 | many | CATNPTGLGGYTF | TGTGCCACCAACCCGACAGGGCTGGGAGGCTACACCTTC
TRBJ2-1 | TRBV4-1 | 15 | TRBD2 | many | CASSQGDGSLAGGFF | TGCGCCAGCAGCCAAGGGGACGGGAGCCTAGCGGGAGGATTCTTC
TRBJ1-4 | TRBV6-6 | 13 | NA | NA | CARGNRLNEKLFF | TGTGCCAGGGGGAACAGGCTTAATGAAAAACTGTTTTTT
TRBJ2-1 | TRBV5-1 | 14 | NA | medium-sized | CASRRGVIDNEQFF | TGCGCCAGCAGAAGGGGGGTAATCGACAATGAGCAGTTCTTC